This T cell receptor beta chain was retrieved from a study of cytomegalovirus exposure and HLA in healthy donors. This CDR3 is built from 17 residues. V was shortened by 2 bases and J by 0 bases, with 14 bases between the two germline ends. CDR1 MGHRA and CDR2 YSYEKL come from the germline V gene. Sequencing was performed with immunoSEQ multiplex PCR; in TCRdb, only in-frame clones are kept and a portion is missing. The sample records about 310,000 clones, around 90% being singletons. As regards this clone: The antigen remains unidentified.

The study's findings and limits: Researchers counted some 150 TCR beta chains as cytomegalovirus-associated.

The chain combines TRBV4-1 with TRBJ2-4, with a possible D match to TRBD1 (6 bases). The receptor was derived from a man aged 30 to 45 in good health and CMV-seronegative. Sequenced: PBMCs. In DNA, the CDR3 is TGCGCCAGCAGCCAACCCACACAGGGTTTAGCCAAAAACATTCAGTACTTC. Its protein is CASSQPTQGLAKNIQYF.